This TCR beta chain comes out of a study of beta chain features in type 1 diabetes listed by TCRdb under 2018. At the level of the whole study: Patients and healthy donors did not differ in mean age, gender distribution, total cell number or subset yield. Across all samples, some 110,000,000 sorted cells were examined, and cell number per subset correlated strongly with RNA yield. The study compared the TCRB repertoires of sorted circulating CD4+ T cell subsets in recently diagnosed type 1 diabetes patients with those in matched healthy donors. Whereas all 28 donors provided naive and central memory subsets, regulatory and stem cell-like memory subsets were isolated from just 8 patients and about 8 healthy donors.

Its CDR3 holds 13 amino acids, cysteine through phenylalanine. Only the CDR3 DNA stays, 39 bases, in frame from base 1. CDR1 and CDR2, looked up from the germline V gene (reference sequence), are SSHAT and FNYEAQ. V is pared back by 1 base and J by 2 bases, with 4 bases lying between the germline termini. Details on this clone: Its specific antigen is unknown. The input lacks base qualities; no much larger clone sits a single base away.

From each donor, a single peripheral blood sample of approximately 120 mL on average was drawn into heparinised tubes. A BD FACSAria II and a panel including CD45RO, CCR7, CD25, CD127, CD95 and CD27 were used to sort naive, central memory, regulatory and stem cell-like memory CD4+ T cells. Every sorted population had a purity above 95%. PBMCs were isolated right away by Lymphoprep density gradient centrifugation and were stained directly, without culture. Samples were stained and sorted in pairs, with one healthy donor and one patient per experiment, so that batch effects were minimized. The High Capacity cDNA Reverse Transcription Kit was used to reverse transcribe all of the isolated RNA, meaning that expressed TCRB transcripts were what got sequenced. Deep immunoSEQ sequencing was performed on naive, central memory and regulatory T cell samples, with an average of around 3.4 million total reads per sample. After sorted cells were lysed in RLT buffer, RNA was extracted with DNase-treated RNeasy Micro or Mini kits, with the choice depending on cell number. Each cell subset was processed on its own to prevent cross-contamination, while patient and healthy donor samples were processed together. Using the immunoSEQ multiplex PCR, TCRB sequences were amplified from cDNA into 87-bp fragments spanning the CDR3 region. Sequencing of the amplicons was done on the Illumina HiSeq platform. Concerning the study's data processing: PCR bias was corrected computationally using synthetic template baselines, and reads within Hamming distance 2 were collapsed, with unmergeable singletons discarded. Reads were aligned to IMGT to assign V, D and J genes, CDR3 length, and insertions or deletions at six rearrangement sites. Within each subset, clonotype counts were normalized to sorted cell number, after which true diversity and Gini coefficients were computed with the tcR R package. The overlap coefficient, calculated on TCRB nucleotide sequences, was used to quantify repertoire sharing. Held by TCRdb, this immuneACCESS table contains in-frame sequences only and omits some clones. Under half of the omission traces to an unresolved V gene where checked; the cause of the rest is unknown. The V and J calls and clone size are taken from that table; D and trimming were inferred from the DNA. The sample records about 320,000 clones, 12% to 15% of which are singletons. The ten largest make up about 6.7% of the sample.

The research as a whole found: Naive, central memory and regulatory TCRB repertoires appeared to be more similar among patients than among healthy donors. At VDJ recombination sites, patients with type 1 diabetes made fewer insertions and deleted more nucleotides, a pattern implying thymic rearrangement abnormalities. PCR may preferentially amplify shorter templates, but because patient and control samples were amplified and corrected together, any resulting skew would affect both groups equally. In all four CD4+ subsets, TCRB CDR3 length was moderately but significantly shorter in type 1 diabetes patients. Because cDNA rather than genomic DNA was sequenced, highly expressing activated cells could have been over-represented, although no difference in activation and CD3 levels was found between groups. Because the HLA sub-analyses included only small numbers of individuals, any influence of HLA type on TCRB rearrangement was left unresolved.

Input material: central memory CD4+ T cells from blood. The chain is assembled from TRBV7-7 and TRBJ2-3, with the D gene call left open. The receptor's source is a man under 40 in good health. CDR3 reads: CASSLESTDTQYF. The nucleotide sequence reads as follows: TGTGCCAGCAGCTTAGAGTCCACAGATACGCAGTATTTT.